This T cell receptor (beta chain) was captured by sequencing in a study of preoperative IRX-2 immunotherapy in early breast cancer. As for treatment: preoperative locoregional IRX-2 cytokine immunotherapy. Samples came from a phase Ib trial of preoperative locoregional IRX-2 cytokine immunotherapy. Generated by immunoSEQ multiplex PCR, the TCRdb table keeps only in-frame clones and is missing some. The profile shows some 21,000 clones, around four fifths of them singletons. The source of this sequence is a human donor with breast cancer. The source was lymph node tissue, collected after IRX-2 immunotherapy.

The CDR3 DNA reads as TGCAGCGTTCGGACACTCCTAAGGGAGGAGACCCAGTACTTC. This encodes CSVRTLLREETQYF. V gene TRBV29-1 combines with J gene TRBJ2-5; either TRBD1 or TRBD2 may supply D (5 bases each). CDR1 and CDR2 from the germline V gene are SQVTM and ANQGSEA. V lost 5 bases to trimming and J lost 5 bases, with 18 bases between them. This CDR3 spans 14 amino acids.